The rows below give T cell receptor beta chains drawn from one sample of a study of identical twins. TCRdb independently ran MiXCR on the 5' RACE reads; one entry per CDR3 protein. Here the sample spans under 300,000 distinct CDR3 sequences, over 13% being singletons. Input material: memory (CD45RO+) T cells sorted from blood. The receptors shown here come from a woman aged 18-35 years in good health. Both conserved end residues are part of each CDR3. The order of the fields is J gene, D gene, V gene, clone size, CDR3 DNA, CDR3 protein. A D gene is named only where the DNA matches it firmly. Rows may omit the clone size; those that give it use once, few, many or a size class.

J: TRBJ2-7; D: NA; V: TRBV29-1; size: many; DNA: TGCAGCGTTGGGGGGGGCTACCTCGCCCACGAGCAGTACTTC; CDR3: CSVGGGYLAHEQYF
J: TRBJ2-7; D: NA; V: TRBV6-2/TRBV6-3; size: few; DNA: TGTGCCAGCAGTTACGGGTTCGCCACCCCAGCCTACGAGCAGTACTTC; CDR3: CASSYGFATPAYEQYF
J: TRBJ2-1; D: TRBD2; V: TRBV10-3; size: few; DNA: TGTGCCTCTCTGGGGGGGGACTACAATGAGCAGTTCTTC; CDR3: CASLGGDYNEQFF
J: TRBJ2-3; D: NA; V: TRBV9; size: NA; DNA: TGTGCCAGCAGCGTTTACACAGATACGCAGTATTTT; CDR3: CASSVYTDTQYF
J: TRBJ2-3; D: NA; V: TRBV11-3; size: few; DNA: TGTGCCAGCAGCTTAGGGCTCCAAGATACGCAGTATTTT; CDR3: CASSLGLQDTQYF
J: TRBJ1-5; D: NA; V: TRBV5-1; size: many; DNA: TGCGCCAGCAGCCCCAACGCAGGCTCAGATCAGCCCCAGCATTTT; CDR3: CASSPNAGSDQPQHF
J: TRBJ2-7; D: NA; V: TRBV5-1; size: NA; DNA: TGCGCCAGCAGCTTGTTTTCTGATGGAGGCTCTGAGCAGTACTTC; CDR3: CASSLFSDGGSEQYF
J: TRBJ1-1; D: NA; V: TRBV28; size: NA; DNA: TGTGCCAGCAGTACCCACAGGGAGGGAAACACTGAAGCTTTCTTT; CDR3: CASSTHREGNTEAFF
J: TRBJ2-3; D: TRBD2; V: TRBV7-3; size: NA; DNA: TGTGCCAGCAGCTTACCATCGGGGACTAGCGGGGGGAAAAGCACAGATACGCAGTATTTT; CDR3: CASSLPSGTSGGKSTDTQYF
J: TRBJ2-1; D: NA; V: TRBV11-3; size: many; DNA: TGTGCCAGCAGCTTAGCCCCTGCTAGTGGGTCCTACAATGAGCAGTTCTTC; CDR3: CASSLAPASGSYNEQFF
J: TRBJ2-7; D: TRBD1; V: TRBV10-2; size: few; DNA: TGCGCCAGCAGTGATCAAGGGACAGGGACCTACGAGCAGTACTTC; CDR3: CASSDQGTGTYEQYF
J: TRBJ2-3; D: TRBD2; V: TRBV29-1; size: many; DNA: TGCAGCGTTGAAGCACGGACTAGCGGCACAGATACGCAGTATTTT; CDR3: CSVEARTSGTDTQYF
J: TRBJ2-5; D: NA; V: TRBV27; size: few; DNA: TGTGCCAGCTCTGAGGGGGGGAGCCTGGTGGAGACCCAGTACTTC; CDR3: CASSEGGSLVETQYF
J: TRBJ2-7; D: NA; V: TRBV5-6; size: NA; DNA: TGTGCCAGCAGCTTTCTGTTCGAGCAGTACTTC; CDR3: CASSFLFEQYF
J: TRBJ1-1; D: NA; V: TRBV2; size: few; DNA: TGTGCCAGTACGGGGATGAGGGACACTGAAGCTTTCTTT; CDR3: CASTGMRDTEAFF
J: TRBJ2-7; D: NA; V: TRBV20-1; size: few; DNA: TGCAGTGCCCCCGCTGGTTACGAGCAGTACTTC; CDR3: CSAPAGYEQYF
J: TRBJ1-2; D: NA; V: TRBV4-3; size: many; DNA: TGCGCCAGCAGCCAAGATCTAAGGGGACCGATCTATGGCTACACCTTC; CDR3: CASSQDLRGPIYGYTF
J: TRBJ1-5; D: NA; V: TRBV6-1; size: few; DNA: TGTGCCAGCAGTGAATTACAGAACCCTAGCAATCAGCCCCAGCATTTT; CDR3: CASSELQNPSNQPQHF
J: TRBJ2-2; D: TRBD2; V: TRBV12-3/TRBV12-4; size: many; DNA: TGTGCCAGTATGGCGGGAGCGAACACCGGGGAGCTGTTTTTT; CDR3: CASMAGANTGELFF
J: TRBJ1-6; D: NA; V: TRBV6-2/TRBV6-3; size: NA; DNA: TGTGCCAGCAGATTCAGGGACAAAGGATCACCCCTCCACTTT; CDR3: CASRFRDKGSPLHF
J: TRBJ2-3; D: NA; V: TRBV7-9; size: NA; DNA: TGTGCCAGCAGCTGGGGAGATCCCGTTACAGATACGCAGTATTTT; CDR3: CASSWGDPVTDTQYF
J: TRBJ1-1; D: NA; V: TRBV20-1; size: NA; DNA: TGCAGGGTGGAAAGGGGCCCGAACACTGAAGCTTTCTTT; CDR3: CRVERGPNTEAFF
J: TRBJ2-3; D: NA; V: TRBV29-1; size: few; DNA: TGCAGCTCCGAGGGGGGGGCAGATACGCAGTATTTT; CDR3: CSSEGGADTQYF
J: TRBJ1-1; D: NA; V: TRBV20-1; size: NA; DNA: TGCAGTGTAGCACCAGCTTTCTTT; CDR3: CSVAPAFF
J: TRBJ2-7; D: TRBD2; V: TRBV7-2; size: NA; DNA: TGTGCCAGCAGCTTAGGGGGACTAGCGGGAGGTCGGGGCGAGCAGTACTTC; CDR3: CASSLGGLAGGRGEQYF
J: TRBJ1-4; D: NA; V: TRBV7-2; size: few; DNA: TGTGCCAGCAGCTATAACCAAGGGGTAGGGGAAAAACTGTTTTTT; CDR3: CASSYNQGVGEKLFF
J: TRBJ2-1; D: NA; V: TRBV7-2; size: NA; DNA: TGTGCCAGCAGCTTAGATTTCAGCTACAATGAGCAGTTCTTC; CDR3: CASSLDFSYNEQFF
J: TRBJ1-5; D: NA; V: TRBV27; size: NA; DNA: TGTGCCAGCAGTTTATCGTTTTCCCAGCCCCAGCATTTT; CDR3: CASSLSFSQPQHF
J: TRBJ2-5; D: NA; V: TRBV7-2; size: NA; DNA: TGTGCCAGCAGCTTCCGGGGCCCGCAAGAGACCCAGTACTTC; CDR3: CASSFRGPQETQYF